This T cell receptor (beta chain) emerged from a study of monozygotic twins with inflammatory bowel disease. cDNA was produced in eight separate reactions per sample. Two rounds of nested PCR, of around 16 and 10 cycles, were run on TCRalpha and TCRbeta cDNA. TCRdb re-analyzed the 5' RACE reads; it lists each CDR3 protein once, without DNA. This sample lists about 300,000 distinct CDR3 sequences; its ten largest clones have 5.6%. CDR3 length: 13 residues. The TCR was taken from a human donor with ulcerative colitis or Crohn's disease, or a healthy co-twin of an affected twin (not recorded which). The sample comprised blood. The gene calls are TRBV12-3 or TRBV12-4 and TRBJ1-6. CDR3 sequence: CASSPDRRRALHF.